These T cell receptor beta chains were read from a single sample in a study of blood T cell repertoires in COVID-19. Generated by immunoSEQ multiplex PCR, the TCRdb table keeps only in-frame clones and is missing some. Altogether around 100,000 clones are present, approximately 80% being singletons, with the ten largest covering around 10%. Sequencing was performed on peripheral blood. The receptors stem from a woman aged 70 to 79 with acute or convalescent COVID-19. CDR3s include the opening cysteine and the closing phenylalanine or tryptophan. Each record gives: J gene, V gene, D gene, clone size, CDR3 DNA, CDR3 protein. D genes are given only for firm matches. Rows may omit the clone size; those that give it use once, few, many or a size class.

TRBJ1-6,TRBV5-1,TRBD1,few,TGCGCCAGCAGCTTCGGAGGGACAGGCGAGGTTCTAATTAATTCACCCCTCCACTTT,CASSFGGTGEVLINSPLHF
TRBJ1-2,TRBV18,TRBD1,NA,TGTGCCAGCTCATCAGGACAGGGGGGGAGCTATGGCTACACCTTC,CASSSGQGGSYGYTF
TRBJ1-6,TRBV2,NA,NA,TGTGCCAGCAGAGGGGCAGATAATTCACCCCTCCACTTT,CASRGADNSPLHF
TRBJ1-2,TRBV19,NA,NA,TGTGCCAGTAGTATCCCCGGGTATGGCTACACCTTC,CASSIPGYGYTF
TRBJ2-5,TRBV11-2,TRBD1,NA,TGTGCCAGCAGCTTAGTGGTCGGGACAGGGGCCAGTTGGGAGACCCAGTACTTC,CASSLVVGTGASWETQYF
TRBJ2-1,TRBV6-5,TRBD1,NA,TGTGCCAGCGCTACCGGGACAGGGGGCTGGAGTGAGCAGTTCTTC,CASATGTGGWSEQFF
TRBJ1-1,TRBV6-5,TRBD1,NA,TGTGCCAGCAGCCCGGGACAGGTGAACACTGAAGCTTTCTTT,CASSPGQVNTEAFF
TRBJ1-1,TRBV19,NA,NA,TGTGCCAGTAGTCCCACCAGCGGGAACACTGAAGCTTTCTTT,CASSPTSGNTEAFF
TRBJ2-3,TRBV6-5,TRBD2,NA,TGTGCCAGCAGTCCGCGGGGGAGGACGAGTACGCAGTATTTT,CASSPRGRTSTQYF
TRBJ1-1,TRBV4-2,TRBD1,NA,TGTGCCAGCAGCCAAGAGGACAGGGTCGAAACTGAAGCTTTCTTT,CASSQEDRVETEAFF